This TCR beta chain came from a study of identical twins. Study-wide results and limits: Findings came from cross-sectional statistics, without long-term follow-up of donors.

In TCRdb, the 5' RACE reads were re-called with MiXCR into one record per CDR3 protein. This repertoire shows around 490,000 distinct CDR3 sequences, approximately 16% found once; its top ten account for more than 0.4%. This clonotype was seen a handful of times. What it recognizes is unknown. The CDR3 is 11 residues long. Germline V gene sequence: CDR1 SEHNR, CDR2 FQNEAQ (reference sequence). V shed 5 bases and J shed 8 bases, with 7 bases lying between them. Separately, the same data were catalogued under a study of yellow fever vaccine responses in identical twins.

The chain links TRBV7-9 to TRBJ2-1, with D unresolved. This receptor was obtained from a woman in her late teens or twenties in good health. The sample was CD4+ T cells sorted from blood. For the CDR3, the DNA is TGTGCCAGCAGCCGCCTTCATGAGCAGTTCTTC. Protein product: CASSRLHEQFF.